This section outlines one T cell receptor beta chain sequence together with its context. This entry belongs to a study of T cell responses to AZD1222 COVID-19 vaccine. Profiling relied on immunoSEQ multiplex PCR, and the TCRdb table lists in-frame clones only, not all of them. The sample holds over 120,000 clones, 90% to 95% seen once. This clonotype was sampled from an adult who received the AZD1222 COVID-19 vaccine. Here the sequenced sample was peripheral blood, taken 28 days after the second AZD1222 dose.

The DNA for the CDR3 is TGCGCCAGCAGCCAAGACCAATTCTCCTACGAGCAGTACTTC. Translating it yields CASSQDQFSYEQYF. The V call is TRBV4-1, the J call TRBJ2-7; unclear D gene. Germline loops: CDR1 MGHRA, CDR2 YSYEKL. The CDR3 consists of 14 residues. The V end lost 0 bases, the J end lost 0 bases, and 6 bases lay between the germline ends.